One sample yielded the 3 T cell receptor beta chains listed below, sequenced in a study of T cells after posttransplantation cyclophosphamide. Cyclophosphamide on days +3 and +4 followed busulfan-fludarabine conditioning and a marrow graft. Assay: immunoSEQ multiplex PCR; the TCRdb copy retains only in-frame clones and omits some. This table has 35,000 to 40,000 clones, roughly 78% appearing once. This specimen consisted of CD4+ T cells sorted from blood, obtained approximately 1,900 days after a stem cell transplant with posttransplant cyclophosphamide. These receptors all come from a female patient in her 40s who received an allogeneic stem cell transplant from a related donor, was CMV-positive, and had no GVHD. T cells may partly derive from the graft donor.

This clone has more than one count but fewer than ten. The V and J genes are TRBV5-1 and TRBJ2-7, with D unresolved. The V gene's germline CDR1 is SGHRS and CDR2 YFSETQ. V lost 0 bases and J 1 base, leaving 11 bases between the germline ends. The CDR3 runs to 15 residues. CDR3 region: CASSLGTKISYEQYF. In DNA form, the CDR3 reads TGCGCCAGCAGCTTGGGTACAAAGATATCCTACGAGCAGTACTTC.

The chain is built from TRBV18 and TRBJ1-3; D is undetermined. V was clipped by 4 bases and J by 0 bases, with 7 bases between them. CDR3 length: 14 residues. CDR1 and CDR2 (germline): KGHSH, LQKENI. The CDR3 sequence is CASSLPSSGNTIYF. The CDR3 DNA sequence: TGTGCCAGCTCACTCCCGAGCTCTGGAAACACCATATATTTT.

The chain uses TRBV7-9 and TRBJ2-2; 7 bases match TRBD1. With V trimmed by 3 bases and J by 1 base, 5 bases remained unmatched. Looked up from germline, CDR1 is SEHNR and CDR2 is FQNEAQ (reference sequence). The CDR3 loop spans 16 amino acids. The CDR3: CASSFVRTGNTGELFF. As DNA, the CDR3 is TGTGCCAGCAGCTTCGTCCGGACAGGGAACACCGGGGAGCTGTTTTTT.